A single sample gave rise to the 24 T cell receptor beta chains below, sequenced in a study of cytomegalovirus exposure and HLA in healthy donors. Sequenced by immunoSEQ multiplex PCR; TCRdb stores in-frame clones only, minus some. The sample records more than 85,000 clones, more than 70% being singletons. The sample was PBMCs. Source of these receptors: a young woman in good health and CMV-seronegative.

The table lists this clone with a few counts. This sequence joins TRBV28 and TRBJ2-7; TRBD1 aligns across 7 bases. V dropped 6 bases and J dropped 3; count of bases not matched to a gene: 11. Germline lookup yields CDR1 MDHEN and CDR2 SYDVKM. This CDR3 region has 15 residues. The CDR3 reads CASRLGGSDFYEQYF. CDR3 nucleotides: TGTGCCAGCAGGCTAGGGGGCTCCGACTTCTACGAGCAGTACTTC.

This chain connects TRBV28 to TRBJ1-5; tentatively, D is TRBD1 (5 bases). The V gene lost 4 bases and the J gene lost 9 bases, with 16 bases spanning the gap. The CDR3 runs to 14 residues. The germline V gene encodes CDR1 MDHEN and CDR2 SYDVKM. The CDR3 here is CASSSMGRGPPQHF. CDR3 nucleotides: TGTGCCAGCAGTTCCATGGGGAGGGGCCCGCCCCAGCATTTT.

The rearrangement joins TRBV10-1 to TRBJ2-2; perhaps TRBD2 as D (5 bases). Looked up from germline, CDR1 is WNHNN and CDR2 is SYGVQD (reference sequence). V lost 8 bases to trimming and J lost 3 bases, with 19 bases between them. The CDR3 spans 16 residues. The CDR3 spells CASPDRTAGDTGELFF. DNA of the CDR3: TGCGCCAGCCCGGACCGTACGGCGGGTGACACCGGGGAGCTGTTTTTT.

This rearrangement joins TRBV9 to TRBJ2-5; 7 bases agree with TRBD2. CDR1 is SGDLS and CDR2 is YYNGEE in the germline V gene. The junction had 7 bases not matched to a gene; V was cut back by 0 bases and J by 5 bases. This CDR3 spans 15 amino acids. The CDR3 DNA is TGTGCCAGCAGCGTAGGGGGTGGGGAGGGCGAGACCCAGTACTTC. Its protein product is CASSVGGGEGETQYF.

The genes are TRBV11-3 and TRBJ1-1; possibly TRBD1 for D (6 bases). CDR3 length: 13 residues. The V end was cut by 1 base, the J end by 10 bases, with 13 bases between. Per germline, CDR1 SGHNT and CDR2 YENEEA. This chain's CDR3 is CASSLGQGRRAFF. CDR3 DNA: TGTGCCAGCAGCTTAGGGCAGGGGAGACGAGCTTTCTTT.

The chain uses TRBV7-2 and TRBJ1-1, with TRBD1 identical over 9 bases. The CDR3 covers 18 residues. Losses at the gene ends were 0 bases for V and 3 bases for J; bases not matched to a gene: 11. Germline CDR1 and CDR2: SGHTA and FQGNSA. Here the CDR3 DNA reads TGTGCCAGCAGCTTAGCGACAGGGGGTGGGGTGCCAGACACTGAAGCTTTCTTT. Encoded protein: CASSLATGGGVPDTEAFF.

The gene calls are TRBV10-3 and TRBJ2-1; the D gene is possibly TRBD2 (5 bases). This CDR3 is 14 amino acids long. Germline assignment: CDR1 ENHRY and CDR2 SYGVKD. V lost 6 bases and J lost 3, with 12 bases in between. CDR3 bases: TGTGCCATCAGGGAACTAGGGAGCTACAATGAGCAGTTCTTC. It encodes CAIRELGSYNEQFF.

This clone was seen only once. The J gene is TRBJ2-1, the V gene TRBV5-4; 7 positions agree with TRBD2. J was trimmed by 8 bases and V by 4 bases; bases with no gene match: 6. Germline V gene lookup returns CDR1 SGHNT and CDR2 YYREEE (reference sequence). The CDR3 has 13 residues. CDR3 nucleotide sequence: TGTGCCAGCAGCCCCCCCCGGGGGGATGAGCAGTTCTTC. Translation: CASSPPRGDEQFF. Full variable domain (rest looked up from reference TRBV5-4 and TRBJ2-1): ETGVTQSPTHLIKTRGQQVTLRCSSQSGHNTVSWYQQALGQGPQFIFQYYREEENGRGNFPPRFSGLQFPNYSSELNVNALELDDSALYLCASSPPRGDEQFFGPGTRLTVL.

CDR3 nucleotide sequence: TGTGCCAGCAGCGGGGGACAGGGGAGGACTGAAGCTTTCTTT. Its protein is CASSGGQGRTEAFF. The chain combines TRBV11-2 with TRBJ1-1; 10 bases fit TRBD1. The CDR3 loop spans 14 amino acids. The V segment lost 5 bases and the J segment 5 bases; nucleotides outside the gene matches: 5. Germline CDR1 and CDR2: SGHAT and FQNNGV.

The chain links TRBV5-6 to TRBJ1-4; TRBD1 is a possible D gene (5 bases). Trimming shortened V by 0 bases and J by 6 bases, and 18 bases separated the two germline ends. Germline V gene sequence: CDR1 SGHDT, CDR2 YYEEEE. This CDR3 has 17 residues. In DNA form, the CDR3 reads TGTGCCAGCAGCTTGGGTTTCGGTCCTGCAGGGTATGAAAAACTGTTTTTT. Its translation: CASSLGFGPAGYEKLFF.

This clone has only one observation. This chain joins TRBV6-5 and TRBJ1-5; no firm D call. Trimming took 4 bases from V and 4 from J, leaving 8 bases between them. The germline CDR1 and CDR2 sequences are MNHEY and SVGAGI. The CDR3 runs 13 residues. The CDR3 bases are TGTGCCAGCAGTTTGACACTGAATCAGCCCCAGCATTTT. Its translation: CASSLTLNQPQHF.

Only a few counts were recorded for this clone. Additional DNA sequences in this sample encode the identical CDR3. The V and J genes are TRBV5-5 and TRBJ2-7; the match to TRBD1 covers 10 bases. V lost 0 bases to trimming and J lost 3 bases; unmatched junction nucleotides: 3. Germline V gene sequence: CDR1 SGHKS, CDR2 YYEKEE (reference sequence). The CDR3 is 15 residues long. This CDR3 is CASSLAWTGGYEQYF. As DNA, the CDR3 is TGTGCCAGCAGCTTGGCGTGGACAGGGGGCTACGAGCAGTACTTC.

CDR3 region: CASRRWGQGASGNEKLFF. The CDR3 DNA reads as TGTGCCAGCCGACGATGGGGACAGGGGGCGTCCGGTAATGAAAAACTGTTTTTT. The V call is TRBV7-2, the J call TRBJ1-4; 12 positions match TRBD1. Germline assignment: CDR1 SGHTA and CDR2 FQGNSA. This CDR3 contains 18 residues. V was pared by 8 bases and J by 4 bases, with 14 bases of the junction left unmatched.

The CDR3 coding sequence is TGCGCCAGCAGCTTGTCCCAAGATAGGCGACTAGCGGGAGCCTACGAGCAGTACTTC. Translation gives CASSLSQDRRLAGAYEQYF. The V call is TRBV5-1, the J call TRBJ2-7; 12 positions agree with TRBD2. Germline V gene lookup returns CDR1 SGHRS and CDR2 YFSETQ. The CDR3 consists of 19 residues. Trimming cost V 1 base and J 2 bases; bases outside gene matches: 13.

In nucleotides, the CDR3 is TGTGCCACCACGGACAGGAACTATGGCTACACCTTC. This encodes CATTDRNYGYTF. V gene TRBV28 combines with J gene TRBJ1-2; the match to TRBD1 covers 7 bases. Germline-derived CDR1 and CDR2 are MDHEN and SYDVKM. The V gene end was trimmed by 10 bases and the J gene end by 2 bases; junction bases not matched to a gene: 4. The CDR3 has 12 residues.

The count of this clone is one. CDR3 in DNA: TGTGCCAGCAGCTTAGGGGCCCCAAGTGGTAGTAAGAACACCGGGGAGCTGTTTTTT. Translation: CASSLGAPSGSKNTGELFF. The chain has TRBV7-6 and TRBJ2-2; no clear D. The CDR3 spans 19 residues. Germline values: CDR1 SGHVS, CDR2 FNYEAQ. Trimming stripped 1 base from V and 1 base from J, with 19 bases between.

The chain's CDR3 is CASSASGTGNYEQYF. CDR3 nucleotides: TGTGCCAGCAGTGCCTCCGGGACAGGGAACTACGAGCAGTACTTC. This chain uses TRBV6-1 with TRBJ2-7, with TRBD1 matching over 9 bases. J gave up 3 bases and V 4 bases, and 7 bases lay outside the gene matches. The germline V gene encodes CDR1 MNHNS and CDR2 SASEGT. This CDR3 contains 15 residues.

The V and J genes are TRBV27 and TRBJ1-5; 8 bases are a match to TRBD1. J gave up 0 bases and V 5 bases, and 6 bases lay outside the gene matches. Germline CDR1 MNHEY, CDR2 SMNVEV (reference sequence). This CDR3 region has 16 residues. Here the CDR3 reads CASSPQGAYSNQPQHF. CDR3 DNA sequence: TGTGCCAGCAGTCCCCAGGGGGCCTATAGCAATCAGCCCCAGCATTTT.

The CDR3 reads CASSLDRSRPQHF. For the CDR3, the DNA is TGTGCCAGCAGTTTGGACAGGTCCAGGCCCCAGCATTTT. The chain has TRBV27 and TRBJ1-5, with 7 nucleotides matching TRBD1. The CDR3 totals 13 residues. Germline V lookup: CDR1 MNHEY, CDR2 SMNVEV (reference sequence). Trimming removed 3 bases from V and 9 bases from J; junction bases left unmatched: 5.

The chain carries TRBV7-6 and TRBJ2-7, with TRBD1 matching over 9 bases. The CDR3 consists of 13 residues. Germline CDR1 reads SGHVS; CDR2 reads FNYEAQ. V was pared by 8 bases and J by 2 bases, with 4 bases of the junction left unmatched. The CDR3 loop reads CASSRDRAYEQYF. CDR3 sequence (DNA): TGTGCCAGCTCAAGGGACAGGGCCTACGAGCAGTACTTC.

This clone was observed a handful of times. The J gene is TRBJ2-7, the V gene TRBV5-1; TRBD2 matches at 9 bases. CDR3 length: 18 amino acids. V was clipped by 0 bases and J by 5 bases; unmatched bases: 15. Per germline, CDR1 SGHRS and CDR2 YFSETQ. CDR3 in DNA: TGCGCCAGCAGCTTGGAGGGAGGAGGCGGACTAGCGTATAACGAGCAGTACTTC. Translation: CASSLEGGGGLAYNEQYF.

The chain uses TRBV2 and TRBJ2-5; TRBD2 agrees at 8 bases. This CDR3 region has 15 residues. CDR1 and CDR2 (germline): SNHLY, FYNNEI. The V segment lost 1 base and the J segment 4 bases; nucleotides outside the gene matches: 5. The CDR3 DNA sequence: TGTGCCAGCAGTGAAGAAGCGGGAGTGGGAGAGACCCAGTACTTC. This codes for CASSEEAGVGETQYF. Based on the CDR3 plus reference TRBV2 and TRBJ2-5, the full variable domain is EPEVTQTPSHQVTQMGQEVILRCVPISNHLYFYWYRQILGQKVEFLVSFYNNEISEKSEIFDDQFSVERPDGSNFTLKIRSTKLEDSAMYFCASSEEAGVGETQYFGPGTRLLVL.

This chain connects TRBV5-4 to TRBJ2-5; no reliable D call. The germline CDR1 and CDR2 sequences are SGHNT and YYREEE (reference sequence). The germline V and J ends were trimmed by 4 bases and 4 bases, with 5 bases remaining between them. The length of the CDR3 is 11 residues. The CDR3 protein is CASSLRETQYF. As DNA, the CDR3 is TGTGCCAGCAGCCTGCGAGAGACCCAGTACTTC.

The genes are TRBV29-1 and TRBJ2-3; D ambiguous. The CDR3 is made up of 13 amino acids. Trimming left V 5 bases short and J 6 bases short, with 15 bases between. Germline loops: CDR1 SQVTM, CDR2 ANQGSEA. The CDR3 protein is CSVTVPQRDTQYF. In DNA, the CDR3 is TGCAGCGTTACTGTGCCCCAACGGGATACGCAGTATTTT.